This T cell receptor (beta chain) was profiled in a study of vaccination and CD4 T cells after COVID-19. Overall study: Two mRNA vaccine doses were given, either BNT162b2 or mRNA-1273.

Whole-study findings and limits: Among those convalescent, a median about 90% of reactive clones emerged solely post-vaccination.

The treatment here: approximately 9-day PBMC culture with coronavirus spike peptide pools or control peptides (ViraFEST assay). Following culture for approximately ten days, CD4+ T cells were isolated by negative selection. An Oncomine TCR Beta short-read assay was used to sequence the DNA from cultured CD4+ T cells. TCRdb passed the PCR reads through MiXCR, listing each CDR3 protein once. The repertoire consists of 13,000 or so distinct CDR3 sequences, with 45% to 60% occurring once and the leading ten covering around a sixth. V shed 3 bases and J 4 bases; nucleotides not matched to a gene: 6. CDR1 is DFQATT, CDR2 SNEGSKA, per germline (reference sequence). This CDR3 spans 14 amino acids. Details on this clonotype: Its cognate antigen is unknown.

This receptor was obtained from a human donor who had recovered from COVID-19. Material for sequencing was CD4+ T cells from blood, cultured in vitro. The chain joins TRBV20-1 to TRBJ2-1, with 7 bases identical to TRBD2. CDR3 loop: CSARAAGRYNEQFF. The DNA of the CDR3 is TGCAGTGCTAGGGCAGCGGGAAGGTACAATGAGCAGTTCTTC.